These T cell receptor beta chains were read from a single sample in a study of cytomegalovirus exposure and HLA in healthy donors. Repertoires were generated with immunoSEQ multiplex PCR, while TCRdb's copy carries only in-frame clones and drops some. The table includes roughly 190,000 clones, about 84% detected once. Sample: PBMCs. These receptor sequences come from a woman in her twenties or thirties in good health and CMV-seropositive. Each CDR3 is given with its conserved first and last residue. A D gene is named only where the DNA matches it firmly. Not all rows give a size; the values are once, few, many and, for expanded clones, a class.

clone_size j_call d_call v_call cdr3_aa cdr3_nt
- TRBJ2-1 TRBD1 TRBV5-1 CASRISGGHNEQFF TGCGCCAGCAGAATATCAGGGGGCCACAATGAGCAGTTCTTC
- TRBJ1-1 - TRBV28 CASSPPGLNTEAFF TGTGCCAGCAGTCCCCCTGGCCTGAACACTGAAGCTTTCTTT
- TRBJ2-7 - TRBV5-5 CASSLGGGLYEQYF TGTGCCAGCAGCTTAGGGGGGGGGCTCTACGAGCAGTACTTC
- TRBJ1-1 TRBD1 TRBV5-5 CASSRQGVTEAFF TGTGCCAGCAGCCGACAGGGGGTCACTGAAGCTTTCTTT
- TRBJ2-1 TRBD1 TRBV5-8 CASSLDRGNEQFF TGTGCCAGCAGCTTAGACAGGGGGAATGAGCAGTTCTTC
- TRBJ2-2 TRBD1 TRBV7-9 CSSSRDRGQAGELFF TGTTCCAGCAGCCGGGACAGGGGACAGGCCGGGGAGCTGTTTTTT
- TRBJ2-7 TRBD1 TRBV19 CASSRAVTGAEAYEQYF TGTGCCAGTAGTAGGGCCGTAACAGGGGCAGAGGCCTACGAGCAGTACTTT
- TRBJ1-2 TRBD1 TRBV4-1 CASSHIQAATGGTGYGYTF TGCGCCAGCAGCCACATACAGGCCGCGACAGGGGGCACCGGCTATGGCTACACCTTC
- TRBJ2-6 - TRBV30 CAWSRGANVLTF TGTGCCTGGAGTCGGGGGGCCAACGTCCTGACTTTC
- TRBJ2-7 TRBD2 TRBV7-2 CASSSLAGRAEQYF TGTGCCAGCAGCTCCTTAGCGGGACGGGCCGAGCAGTACTTC
- TRBJ2-7 TRBD2 TRBV6-1 CASRGSGSASYEQYF TGTGCCAGCAGAGGGAGCGGGAGTGCCTCCTACGAGCAGTACTTC
- TRBJ1-5 TRBD1 TRBV6-6 CASRGTENQPQHF TGTGCCAGCAGAGGGACAGAAAATCAGCCCCAGCATTTT
- TRBJ1-2 TRBD1 TRBV19 CASSMGQENYGYTF TGTGCCAGTAGTATGGGACAGGAGAACTATGGCTACACCTTC
once TRBJ2-6 TRBD1 TRBV5-1 CASSSYRQGGTGANVLTF TGCGCCAGCTCCTCCTACAGACAGGGGGGGACCGGGGCCAACGTCCTGACTTTC
few TRBJ1-2 TRBD1 TRBV6-1 CASNPTGAGYGYTF TGTGCCAGCAACCCGACAGGGGCTGGGTATGGCTACACCTTC
- TRBJ2-1 TRBD1 TRBV28 CASGDRDSYNEQFF TGTGCCAGCGGGGACAGGGACTCCTACAATGAGCAGTTCTTC
- TRBJ2-1 - TRBV25-1 CASSEESMGAETNNEQFF TGTGCCAGCAGTGAAGAGTCCATGGGAGCTGAAACGAACAATGAGCAGTTCTTC
- TRBJ1-1 - TRBV29-1 CSVVSSWELREAFF TGCAGCGTTGTAAGTTCGTGGGAGCTAAGAGAAGCTTTCTTT
- TRBJ2-3 - TRBV6-6 CASSSGHLGDTQYF TGTGCCAGCAGTTCGGGACATTTAGGAGATACGCAGTATTTT
- TRBJ1-1 - TRBV28 CASSLLIGGTGAFF TGTGCCAGCAGTTTATTAATCGGGGGGACGGGAGCTTTCTTT
- TRBJ2-3 - TRBV18 CASLQRGTDTQYF TGTGCCAGCTTACAACGGGGCACAGATACGCAGTATTTT
- TRBJ1-1 - TRBV9 CASSLGQGLTEAFF TGTGCCAGCAGCTTGGGGCAGGGGTTGACTGAAGCTTTCTTT
- TRBJ1-4 - TRBV7-9 CASSFDTTNEKLFF TGTGCCAGCAGCTTCGACACAACTAATGAAAAACTGTTTTTT
- TRBJ2-7 - TRBV6-5 CASSYSRFDDSYEQYF TGTGCCAGCAGTTACTCCCGGTTCGACGACTCCTACGAGCAGTACTTC
few TRBJ2-5 - TRBV4-3 CASSQEGLSLETQYF TGCGCCAGCAGCCAGGAAGGACTCAGCCTGGAGACCCAGTACTTC
- TRBJ2-1 TRBD1 TRBV28 CASSTLRDSVYNEQFF TGTGCCAGCAGTACCCTAAGGGACAGTGTTTACAATGAGCAGTTCTTC
- TRBJ1-1 - TRBV4-3 CASSPGRGTEAFF TGCGCCAGCAGCCCGGGGCGGGGCACTGAAGCTTTCTTT
few TRBJ1-5 TRBD1 TRBV10-1 CAGYPVDRDRLGNQPQHF TGCGCCGGCTATCCAGTAGATCGGGACAGGCTAGGGAATCAGCCCCAGCATTTT
- TRBJ1-2 - TRBV28 CASSFPGGGYTF TGTGCCAGCAGTTTCCCCGGGGGAGGCTACACCTTC
- TRBJ2-5 - TRBV2 CASEAGVGETQYF TGTGCCTCCGAGGCAGGGGTGGGAGAGACCCAGTACTTC
- TRBJ2-7 TRBD1 TRBV12-5 CASGGQGAVDEQYF TGTGCTAGTGGTGGACAGGGGGCCGTTGACGAGCAGTACTTC
once TRBJ2-3 - TRBV29-1 CSVTSSSTDTQYF TGCAGCGTCACGAGCTCTAGCACAGATACGCAGTATTTT
few TRBJ1-4 - TRBV4-1 CASSQAGRGELFF TGCGCCAGCAGCCAAGCGGGACGGGGGGAACTGTTTTTT
- TRBJ1-1 TRBD1 TRBV7-9 CASSLASGGWDTEAFF TGTGCCAGCAGCTTAGCTTCAGGGGGTTGGGACACTGAAGCTTTCTTT
- TRBJ2-7 TRBD1 TRBV9 CASSSTTGTGSYEQYF TGTGCCAGCAGCTCAACGACCGGGACAGGGTCCTACGAGCAGTACTTC
- TRBJ2-1 - TRBV9 CASSVGLNNEQFF TGTGCCAGCAGCGTAGGACTCAACAATGAGCAGTTCTTC
- TRBJ2-5 - TRBV5-5 CASSRRGGGKETQYF TGTGCCAGCAGCCGGAGGGGGGGCGGTAAAGAGACCCAGTACTTC
- TRBJ2-3 - TRBV12-5 CASGSVRDGKNHLSSAQYF TGTGCTAGTGGTTCAGTCCGGGATGGCAAAAACCACTTGTCATCTGCGCAGTATTTT
- TRBJ1-5 - TRBV5-6 CASSKFQGSNQPQHF TGTGCCAGCAGTAAATTTCAGGGTAGCAATCAGCCCCAGCATTTT